Listed below are T cell receptor beta chains from one sample, sequenced in a study of brain T cells in children with intractable seizures. The protocol was immunoSEQ multiplex PCR, while the TCRdb copy is restricted to in-frame clones and leaves out a portion. The sample records around 340,000 clones, roughly 92% being singletons. Sequences were derived from peripheral blood, sampled roughly 5 months after surgery. The receptors come from a boy younger than two with tuberous sclerosis and intractable seizures. Both conserved end residues are part of each CDR3. D genes are given only for firm matches. A clone size is listed for some rows: how often the clone was seen (once, few, many), or a class if it is expanded.

TRBV2,TRBJ2-4,NA,NA,TGTGCCAGCAGGTCTGTTGGCCTACCCAAAAACATTCAGTACTTC,CASRSVGLPKNIQYF
TRBV19,TRBJ1-2,NA,few,TGTGCCAGCCGGACGGGCTATTGGGAGGGCTACACCTTC,CASRTGYWEGYTF
TRBV7-9,TRBJ2-5,NA,NA,TGTGCCAGCAGCGGCTATAAGATGGAGGAGACCCAGTACTTC,CASSGYKMEETQYF
TRBV5-4,TRBJ2-3,TRBD2,NA,TGTGCCAGCAGCTTGGGACTAGCGGGGGGCACAGATACGCAGTATTTT,CASSLGLAGGTDTQYF
TRBV6-5,TRBJ2-5,TRBD1,NA,TGTGCCAGCAGTTCTGGGCACAGGGGTGAGACCCAGTACTTC,CASSSGHRGETQYF
TRBV5-4,TRBJ2-7,NA,NA,TGTGCCAGCAGCTTAGATCAGGCCTCCTACGAGCAGTACTTC,CASSLDQASYEQYF
TRBV13,TRBJ1-2,NA,NA,TGTGCCAGCAGCCTGGGGGCTAACTATGGCTACACCTTC,CASSLGANYGYTF
TRBV14,TRBJ2-1,NA,NA,TGTGCCAGCAGCCAAGAAGGTTGGGGGTCCTCCTACAATGAGCAGTTCTTC,CASSQEGWGSSYNEQFF
TRBV19,TRBJ1-1,TRBD1,NA,TGTGCCAGTAGCTTATCCGGGACAGCCTTCAACACTGAAGCTTTCTTT,CASSLSGTAFNTEAFF
TRBV25-1,TRBJ1-5,TRBD1,many,TGTGCCAGCAGTGCGACAGGGTCGGGTCAGCCCCAGCATTTT,CASSATGSGQPQHF
TRBV19,TRBJ1-4,TRBD1,NA,TGTGCCAGTCGGACAGGGAATAATGAAAAACTGTTTTTT,CASRTGNNEKLFF
TRBV7-9,TRBJ1-1,TRBD1,NA,TGTGCCAGCAGCTTGCGGACAGGCCTGAACACTGAAGCTTTCTTT,CASSLRTGLNTEAFF
TRBV18,TRBJ2-3,TRBD2,NA,TGTGCCAGCTCAACGGGACTAGCGGGAGGATCAGATACGCAGTATTTT,CASSTGLAGGSDTQYF
TRBV9,TRBJ2-5,TRBD1,NA,TGTGCCAGCAGCGGACAGGGGGCAGAGACCCAGTACTTC,CASSGQGAETQYF
TRBV27,TRBJ1-1,NA,NA,TGTGCCAGCCCCCCCCCTCCCACAGCTTTCTTT,CASPPPPTAFF
TRBV3-1/TRBV3-2,TRBJ1-6,TRBD1,NA,TGTGCCAGCAACTTCGCACAGGGGTCACCCCTCCACTTT,CASNFAQGSPLHF
TRBV19,TRBJ2-1,TRBD1,NA,TGTGCCAGTATGGGCGTAGGGGACAGTTATGAGCAGTTCTTC,CASMGVGDSYEQFF
TRBV24-1,TRBJ2-7,TRBD2,NA,TGTGCCACCAGTGAAGGGACTAGCGGGGTTTACGAGCAGTACTTC,CATSEGTSGVYEQYF
TRBV12-3/TRBV12-4,TRBJ2-2,NA,NA,TGTGCCAGCAGTTTAGAGAGCGGGGAGCTGTTTTTT,CASSLESGELFF
TRBV29-1,TRBJ2-1,TRBD2,NA,TGCAGCGTTCGACTAGGGACTAGCGGGGACAATGAGCAGTTCTTC,CSVRLGTSGDNEQFF
TRBV6-5,TRBJ1-2,NA,few,TGTGCCAGCAGTTACAAGTTGGTAGCTAACTATGGCTACACCTTC,CASSYKLVANYGYTF
TRBV25-1,TRBJ2-1,TRBD1,NA,TGTGCCAGCAGTATAGGGACAGGGCCCTACAATGAGCAGTTCTTC,CASSIGTGPYNEQFF
TRBV2,TRBJ1-6,NA,NA,TGTGCCAGCAGTGTAGGGGGTCGTTCACCCCTCCACTTT,CASSVGGRSPLHF
TRBV9,TRBJ1-1,TRBD1,NA,TGTGCCAGCAGCGTAACAGGGGTTGACACTGAAGCTTTCTTT,CASSVTGVDTEAFF
TRBV5-4,TRBJ1-2,NA,NA,TGTGCCAGCAGCTTGGTTGGACCTACTCGGAGATATGGCTACACCTTC,CASSLVGPTRRYGYTF
TRBV19,TRBJ1-1,NA,NA,TGTGCCAGTAGTATAGGTCAGCTGAACACTGAAGCTTTCTTT,CASSIGQLNTEAFF
TRBV30,TRBJ1-5,TRBD1,NA,TGTGCCTGGACTGACAGGGCGGGCGGTCAGCCCCAGCATTTT,CAWTDRAGGQPQHF
TRBV5-3,TRBJ1-4,TRBD1,NA,TGTGCCAGAAGCTGCAGGGGGGCAACTAATGAAAAACTGTTTTTT,CARSCRGATNEKLFF
TRBV19,TRBJ1-5,TRBD1,NA,TGTGCCAGTAGTGCAAACAGGGGGCATAGCAATCAGCCCCAGCATTTT,CASSANRGHSNQPQHF
TRBV11-3,TRBJ1-4,NA,NA,TGTGCCAGCAGCTTAGAGCATAATGAAAAACTGTTTTTT,CASSLEHNEKLFF
TRBV5-5,TRBJ1-2,TRBD1,NA,TGTGCCAGCAGACCCGTCGTGGGACAGGGACATGGCTACACCTTC,CASRPVVGQGHGYTF
TRBV7-2,TRBJ2-1,NA,NA,TGTGCCAGCAGCTTTCTCAATGTAGCTGAGCAGTTCTTC,CASSFLNVAEQFF
TRBV24-1,TRBJ2-3,TRBD2,NA,TGTGCCACCAGTGATTTGAAACTAGCGGGAGGAGGCACAGATACGCAGTATTTT,CATSDLKLAGGGTDTQYF
TRBV14,TRBJ1-1,NA,once,TGTGCCAGCAGCCAAACGCAGGGAGGTACTGAAGCTTTCTTT,CASSQTQGGTEAFF
TRBV11-2,TRBJ1-3,TRBD1,once,TGTGCCAGCAGAGACAGGGGGTCTGGAAACACCATATATTTT,CASRDRGSGNTIYF
TRBV9,TRBJ1-6,NA,NA,TGTGCCAGCAGCGTAGCTGGAGTCTCCTATAATTCACCCCTCCACTTT,CASSVAGVSYNSPLHF
TRBV23-1,TRBJ1-2,NA,NA,TGCGCCCCAAAGGGTGGCAGGAGACGTTATGGCTACACCTTC,CAPKGGRRRYGYTF
TRBV30,TRBJ2-5,TRBD1,NA,TGTGCCTGTGGGACAGGGGGGCCTGAGACCCAGTACTTC,CACGTGGPETQYF